Reported below is one TCR beta chain. This table comes from immunoSEQ multiplex PCR, and its TCRdb copy is limited to in-frame clones, with some not included. Among 50,000 to 70,000 clones listed, about 95% were seen once. The CDR3 sequence is 13 residues long. The V gene's germline CDR1 is SGHVS and CDR2 FQNEAQ. With 5 bases removed from V and 5 bases from J, the gap between germline ends came to 10 bases. The entry originates in a study of technical replicates of blood from four donors. The clonotype comes from a human donor in good health. Some clones in this sample may be carry-over from other donors' samples. The chain joins TRBV7-8 to TRBJ1-5, with D possibly matching TRBD1 (6 bases). The sample was PBMCs. Here the CDR3 DNA reads TGTGCCAGCAGCCCACAGGGACATCAGCCCCAGCATTTT. Encoded protein: CASSPQGHQPQHF.